The 25 T cell receptor beta chains reported below all come from one sample, sequenced in a study of identical twins. A single record per CDR3 protein comes from TCRdb applying MiXCR to the 5' RACE reads. Of under 250,000 distinct CDR3 sequences detected, over 9.5% appear once; the ten largest clones hold 4% to 5%. These data also formed part of another study, on yellow fever vaccine responses in identical twins.

Sequenced input: memory (CD45RO+) T cells sorted from blood. The receptor set was obtained from a woman aged 18-30 years in good health.

V gene TRBV12-5 combines with J gene TRBJ2-1; 12 bases line up with TRBD2. The length of the CDR3 is 15 residues. V was clipped by 4 bases and J by 3 bases; unmatched bases: 1. Germline assignment: CDR1 LGHNT and CDR2 FRNRAP. CDR3 nucleotides: TGTGCTAGTGGTTCGGGACTAGCGGGCTACAATGAGCAGTTCTTC. This translates into CASGSGLAGYNEQFF.

The chain recombines TRBV4-3 with TRBJ2-7; D remains unclear. The germline gives CDR1 LGHNA, CDR2 YSLEER. The CDR3 loop spans 14 amino acids. V was shortened by 0 bases and J by 0 bases, with 6 bases between the two germline ends. Here the CDR3 DNA reads TGCGCCAGCAGCCAAGAATGGAACTCCTACGAGCAGTACTTC. Encoded protein: CASSQEWNSYEQYF.

Ten or more counts support this clonotype. The chain couples TRBV4-2 to TRBJ2-5; a weak D match, TRBD1 (7 bases). V was pared by 1 base and J by 3 bases, with 9 bases between. Looked up from germline, CDR1 is LGHNA and CDR2 is YNFKEQ. The CDR3 is 14 amino acids. Written as DNA, the CDR3 is TGTGCCAGCAGCCAAGGCGGGACAGAAGAGACCCAGTACTTC. Its protein product is CASSQGGTEETQYF.

This clonotype was detected a few times. The rearrangement joins TRBV7-9 to TRBJ2-6; D remains ambiguous. CDR1 and CDR2 from the germline V gene are SEHNR and FQNEAQ (reference sequence). Trimming shortened V by 2 bases and J by 2 bases, and 10 bases separated the two germline ends. This CDR3 has 16 amino acids. The CDR3 nucleotides are TGTGCCAGCAGCTTAAGGCGGAGTGCTGGGGCCAACGTCCTGACTTTC. Translation gives CASSLRRSAGANVLTF.

The chain joins TRBV11-3 to TRBJ2-1, with 10 positions matching TRBD1. V lost 3 bases, J lost 6 bases, and 5 bases stayed unmatched. Germline V gene lookup returns CDR1 SGHNT and CDR2 YENEEA. CDR3 length equals 15 residues. This CDR3 reads CASSFGQGVFNEQFF. CDR3 coding DNA: TGTGCCAGCAGCTTCGGACAGGGGGTTTTCAATGAGCAGTTCTTC.

The chain joins TRBV10-3 to TRBJ2-7, with D hard to call. Germline CDR1 reads ENHRY; CDR2 reads SYGVKD. Trimming pared 0 bases from V and 0 bases from J, leaving 9 bases between. The CDR3 covers 15 residues. CDR3 nucleotides: TGTGCCATCAGTGAGTCGGGCAGGAGCTCCTACGAGCAGTACTTC. Residues: CAISESGRSSYEQYF.

The rearrangement uses TRBV5-4 and TRBJ2-2, with 7 bases lining up with TRBD2. Germline trimming cut 3 bases from V and 2 bases from J; bases unmatched to any gene: 7. In germline, CDR1 is SGHNT, CDR2 YYREEE (reference sequence). The CDR3 has 16 residues. As DNA, the CDR3 is TGTGCCAGCAGCTCGCCAGCTAGCGGAAACACCGGGGAGCTGTTTTTT. Translation gives CASSSPASGNTGELFF.

V and J are TRBV18 and TRBJ1-2; 7 bases agree with TRBD1. The CDR3 totals 15 residues. V was pared by 0 bases and J by 3 bases, with 4 bases of the junction left unmatched. CDR1 is KGHSH, CDR2 LQKENI, per germline. CDR3: CASSPPTGHDYGYTF. The CDR3 DNA sequence: TGTGCCAGCTCACCACCGACAGGGCACGACTATGGCTACACCTTC.

The CDR3 DNA reads as TGTGCCAGCAGCCAAGATTTGGCGGGAGTGTACTCCTACGAGCAGTACTTC. Amino acid sequence: CASSQDLAGVYSYEQYF. The genes are TRBV4-2 and TRBJ2-7, with 7 bases that match TRBD2. CDR1 and CDR2 (germline): LGHNA, YNFKEQ. The ends lost 0 bases at V and 0 bases at J; junction bases unmatched: 8. CDR3 length: 17 residues.

The genes are TRBV12-3 or TRBV12-4 and TRBJ2-7; 7 bases align to TRBD1. V shed 5 bases and J 12 bases; nucleotides not matched to a gene: 10. This CDR3 has 12 residues. The CDR3 sequence: CASSLDTGERYF. The CDR3 nucleotides are TGTGCCAGCAGTCTAGATACAGGGGAAAGGTACTTC.

This clonotype was recorded a few times. V and J are TRBV25-1 and TRBJ1-6; no reliable D call. Trimming stripped 2 bases from V and 9 bases from J, with 8 bases between. The CDR3 runs to 13 residues. The V gene's germline CDR1 is MGHDK and CDR2 SYGVNS. CDR3 bases: TGTGCCAGCAGTGAAGTGGTAGGTTCACCCCTCCACTTT. This encodes CASSEVVGSPLHF.

This chain uses TRBV5-1 with TRBJ2-7; 12 bases line up with TRBD1. Per germline, CDR1 SGHRS and CDR2 YFSETQ. This CDR3 is built from 16 residues. The J segment lost 2 bases and the V segment lost 2 bases, leaving 5 bases of the junction unmatched. This chain's CDR3 is CASSFGTGGLTYEQYF. CDR3 bases: TGCGCCAGCAGCTTTGGGACAGGGGGCTTAACCTACGAGCAGTACTTC.

The table lists this clonotype with many counts. V gene TRBV4-2 combines with J gene TRBJ2-2; D not resolved. The germline gives CDR1 LGHNA, CDR2 YNFKEQ. The V end lost 0 bases, the J end lost 4 bases, and 6 bases lay between the germline ends. This CDR3 has 14 residues. The CDR3 is CASSQEETTGELFF. CDR3 nucleotide sequence: TGTGCCAGCAGCCAAGAAGAGACCACCGGGGAGCTGTTTTTT.

The chain recombines TRBV28 with TRBJ1-1, with no clear D. CDR3 length: 11 amino acids. CDR1 and CDR2 from the germline V gene are MDHEN and SYDVKM. V dropped 7 bases and J dropped 6 bases, with 9 bases sitting between them. For the CDR3, the DNA is TGTGCCAGCACCGGGATTGCTGAAGCTTTCTTT. Translation gives CASTGIAEAFF.

V usage is TRBV7-2 and J usage is TRBJ2-7; D is possibly TRBD1 (5 bases). The CDR3 is 15 amino acids. Germline CDR1 SGHTA, CDR2 FQGNSA. Trimming removed 1 base from V and 4 bases from J, with 14 bases in between. This chain's CDR3 is CASSLGGWTSYEQYF. As DNA, the CDR3 is TGTGCCAGCAGCTTAGGCGGCTGGACATCGTACGAGCAGTACTTC.

The gene calls are TRBV4-3 and TRBJ2-1, with D perhaps TRBD1 or TRBD2 (5 bases each). The germline CDR1 and CDR2 sequences are LGHNA and YSLEER. The CDR3 is 17 residues long. The V and J ends lost 4 bases and 2 bases respectively, with 18 bases between them. The CDR3, as DNA: TGCGCCAGCAGCCCGAAACTAGACAGCCAGACCTACAATGAGCAGTTCTTC. This encodes CASSPKLDSQTYNEQFF.

The CDR3 bases are TGCAGCGTTGGTGGGCTAGCGGGGGGATCTGCAGATACGCAGTATTTT. Its translation: CSVGGLAGGSADTQYF. The chain combines TRBV29-1 with TRBJ2-3; 11 bases agree with TRBD2. The germline CDR1 and CDR2 sequences are SQVTM and ANQGSEA. With V trimmed by 4 bases and J by 4 bases, 10 bases remained unmatched. This CDR3 is 16 amino acids long.

This clonotype appeared once. The CDR3: CASSPAGTVNYEQYF. The CDR3 coding sequence is TGCGCCAGCAGCCCAGCCGGGACAGTGAACTACGAGCAGTACTTC. The gene calls are TRBV5-1 and TRBJ2-7; TRBD1 matches 7 bases. J lost 3 bases, V lost 4 bases, and 10 bases had no gene match. The CDR3 extends over 15 amino acids. Per the germline V gene, CDR1 is SGHRS and CDR2 is YFSETQ.

J is TRBJ2-7 and V is TRBV20-1, with D unclear. The CDR3 contains 13 residues. The V end lost 0 bases, the J end lost 7 bases, and 13 bases lay between the germline ends. Germline values: CDR1 DFQATT, CDR2 SNEGSKA (reference sequence). The CDR3, as DNA: TGCAGTGCTAGAGATCCTAGGGCCAGGGAGCAGTACTTC. Amino acids: CSARDPRAREQYF.

The rearrangement uses TRBV28 and TRBJ2-4; D may correspond to TRBD1 or TRBD2 (5 bases each). The length of the CDR3 is 13 residues. Trimming shortened V by 4 bases and J by 8 bases, and 12 bases separated the two germline ends. Germline CDR1 and CDR2: MDHEN and SYDVKM. The CDR3 here is CASSSGAPYIQYF. CDR3 coding DNA: TGTGCCAGCAGTTCCGGGGCCCCTTACATTCAGTACTTC.

The genes are TRBV7-9 and TRBJ2-1; D unclear. Looked up from germline, CDR1 is SEHNR and CDR2 is FQNEAQ (reference sequence). V shed 2 bases and J shed 2 bases, with 10 bases lying between them. There are 15 residues in the CDR3. The CDR3 coding sequence is TGTGCCAGCAGCTTACTTAGGAACGCCTACAATGAGCAGTTCTTC. This translates into CASSLLRNAYNEQFF.

This clonotype was found a few times. The V call is TRBV13, the J call TRBJ1-1; TRBD1 matches 7 bases. V lost 5 bases to trimming and J lost 2 bases; unmatched junction nucleotides: 8. The CDR3 has 15 residues. The germline V gene encodes CDR1 PRHDT and CDR2 FYEKMQ (reference sequence). In DNA form, the CDR3 reads TGTGCCAGCAGCCTCCGGAGGACAGGAAACACTGAAGCTTTCTTT. Amino acids: CASSLRRTGNTEAFF.

The gene calls are TRBV9 and TRBJ1-6; D gene unclear. In germline, CDR1 is SGDLS, CDR2 YYNGEE. Trimming took 0 bases from V and 7 from J, leaving 14 bases between them. CDR3 length: 16 residues. CDR3 coding DNA: TGTGCCAGCAGCGTAGCCCCAGACACGATAAATTCACCCCTCCACTTT. Its translation: CASSVAPDTINSPLHF.

The V gene is TRBV13, the J gene TRBJ1-2; D is unclear. This CDR3 is 16 amino acids long. Germline-derived CDR1 and CDR2 are PRHDT and FYEKMQ (reference sequence). V lost 1 base and J 4 bases, leaving 16 bases between the germline ends. The CDR3 protein is CASSLVGRKSSYGYTF. CDR3 bases: TGTGCCAGCAGCTTAGTCGGCAGGAAATCTTCCTATGGCTACACCTTC.

This chain connects TRBV6-2 or TRBV6-3 to TRBJ2-2, with 13 bases fitting TRBD2. The CDR3 length is 15 residues. Per germline, CDR1 MNHEY and CDR2 SVGEGT. The V gene end was trimmed by 7 bases and the J gene end by 4 bases; junction bases not matched to a gene: 3. The chain's CDR3 is CASTRTSGGTGELFF. Here the CDR3 DNA reads TGTGCCAGCACCCGGACTAGCGGGGGCACCGGGGAGCTGTTTTTT.